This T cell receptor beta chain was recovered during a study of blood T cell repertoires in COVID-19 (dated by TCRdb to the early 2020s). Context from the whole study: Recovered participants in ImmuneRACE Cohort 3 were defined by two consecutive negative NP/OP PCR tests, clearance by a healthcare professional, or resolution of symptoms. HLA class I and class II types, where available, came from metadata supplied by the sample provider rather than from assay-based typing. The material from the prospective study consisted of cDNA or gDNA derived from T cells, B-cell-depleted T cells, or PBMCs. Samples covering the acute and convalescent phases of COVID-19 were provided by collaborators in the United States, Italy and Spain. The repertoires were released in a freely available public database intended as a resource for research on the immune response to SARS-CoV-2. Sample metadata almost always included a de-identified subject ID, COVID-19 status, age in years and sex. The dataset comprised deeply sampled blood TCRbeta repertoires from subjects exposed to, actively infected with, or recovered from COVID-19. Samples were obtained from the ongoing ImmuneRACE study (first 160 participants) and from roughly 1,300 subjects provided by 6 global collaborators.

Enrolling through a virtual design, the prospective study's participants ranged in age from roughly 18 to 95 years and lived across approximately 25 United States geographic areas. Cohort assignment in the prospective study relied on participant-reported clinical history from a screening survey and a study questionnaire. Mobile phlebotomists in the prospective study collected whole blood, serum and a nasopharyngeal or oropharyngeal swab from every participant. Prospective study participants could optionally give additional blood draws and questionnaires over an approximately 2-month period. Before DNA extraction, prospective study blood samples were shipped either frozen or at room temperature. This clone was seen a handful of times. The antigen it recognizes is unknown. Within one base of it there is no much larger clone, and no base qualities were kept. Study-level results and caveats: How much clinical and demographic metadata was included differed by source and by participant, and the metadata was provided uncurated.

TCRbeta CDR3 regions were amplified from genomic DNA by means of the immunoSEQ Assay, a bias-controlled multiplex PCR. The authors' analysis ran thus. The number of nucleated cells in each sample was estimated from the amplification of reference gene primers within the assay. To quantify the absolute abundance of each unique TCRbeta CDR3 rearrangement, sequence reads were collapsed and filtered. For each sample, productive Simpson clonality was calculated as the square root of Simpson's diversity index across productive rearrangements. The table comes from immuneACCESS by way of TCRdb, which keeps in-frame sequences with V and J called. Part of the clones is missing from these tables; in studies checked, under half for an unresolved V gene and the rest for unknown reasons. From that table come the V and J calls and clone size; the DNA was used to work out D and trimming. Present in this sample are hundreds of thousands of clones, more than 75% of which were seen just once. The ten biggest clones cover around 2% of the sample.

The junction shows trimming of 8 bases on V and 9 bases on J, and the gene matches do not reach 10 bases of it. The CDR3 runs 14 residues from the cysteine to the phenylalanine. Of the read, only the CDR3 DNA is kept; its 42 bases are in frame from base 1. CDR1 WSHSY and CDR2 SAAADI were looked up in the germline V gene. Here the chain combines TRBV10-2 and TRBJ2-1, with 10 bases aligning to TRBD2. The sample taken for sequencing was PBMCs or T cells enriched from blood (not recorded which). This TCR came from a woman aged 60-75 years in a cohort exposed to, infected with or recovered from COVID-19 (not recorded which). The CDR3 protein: CASVSSGRSSEQFF. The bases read TGCGCCAGCGTATCTAGCGGGAGATCATCTGAGCAGTTCTTC.